This T cell receptor beta chain stems from a study of cytotoxic CD8 clonotypes in ibrutinib-treated CLL. Study in general: After a median about eleven months on treatment (6 to 36), response samples were drawn.

Libraries were prepared by immunoSEQ multiplex PCR; TCRdb keeps only in-frame clonotypes and omits some of them. The table lists around 140,000 clones, around three quarters of them singletons. Notes on the study in general: Public clonotypes, an uncommon group, contracted or remained stable on treatment. Clonality went higher at ibrutinib response and then dropped back toward baseline at progression.

About this clone: Its antigen is not known.

The sample was PBMCs, taken after 12 months of ibrutinib treatment. The sequence was collected from a human donor with chronic lymphocytic leukemia.

This CDR3 reads CASSEEGRAGANVLTF. The CDR3, as DNA: TGTGCCAGTAGTGAAGAGGGCCGGGCTGGGGCCAACGTCCTGACTTTC. The chain is built from TRBV19 and TRBJ2-6, with D possibly matching TRBD2 (5 bases). CDR1 and CDR2 (germline): LNHDA, SQIVND (reference sequence). Trimming took 5 bases from V and 2 from J, leaving 13 bases between them. This CDR3 has 16 amino acids. Filled out from reference TRBV19 and TRBJ2-6, the complete variable domain reads DGGITQSPKYLFRKEGQNVTLSCEQNLNHDAMYWYRQDPGQGLRLIYYSQIVNDFQKGDIAEGYSVSREKKESFPLTVTSAQKNPTAFYLCASSEEGRAGANVLTFGAGSRLTVL.